This entry lists 29 T cell receptor beta chains sequenced from one sample in a study of blood T cells in healthy people across ages. It was with a sample-barcoded 5' primer and a J-beta primer mix that a second PCR of roughly 7 to 12 cycles was run. TCRdb re-derived calls from the 5' RACE reads in MiXCR, one entry per CDR3 protein. The sample lists 650,000 to 1,000,000 distinct CDR3 sequences, roughly 34% occurring once. Material for sequencing was blood. The receptors shown here come from a man between 18 and 29 years old in good health.

V and J are TRBV4-3 and TRBJ2-2; D may be TRBD2 (5 bases). In germline, CDR1 is LGHNA, CDR2 YSLEER. The CDR3 contains 17 residues. V was clipped by 11 bases and J by 0 bases, with 22 bases between them. The CDR3 sequence: CASTLVRGDPNTGELFF. The CDR3 coding sequence is TGCGCCTCCACACTAGTCCGAGGTGACCCGAACACCGGGGAGCTGTTTTTT.

This sequence joins TRBV12-3 or TRBV12-4 and TRBJ1-2; 10 bases are shared with TRBD1. The CDR3 has 15 residues. The J segment lost 6 bases and the V segment lost 5 bases, leaving 9 bases of the junction unmatched. DNA for the CDR3: TGTGCCAGCAGTGGGATAAGACAGGGGGCAGATGGCTACACCTTC. Translation: CASSGIRQGADGYTF.

This clonotype was counted once. This sequence may be a read error, since a much larger clone differs from it by one base. The chain recombines TRBV20-1 with TRBJ1-2; D gene unclear. The CDR3 totals 11 residues. Per the germline V gene, CDR1 is DFQATT and CDR2 is SNEGSKA (reference sequence). Trimming shortened V by 7 bases and J by 3 bases, and 9 bases separated the two germline ends. CDR3 bases: TGCAGTGTCAAAAGGGACTATGGCTACACCTTC. Amino acid sequence: CSVKRDYGYTF.

This clonotype appeared once. V usage is TRBV20-1 and J usage is TRBJ2-5, with D uncertain. This CDR3 has 12 residues. Trimming left V 3 bases short and J 4 bases short, with 9 bases between. CDR1 is DFQATT, CDR2 SNEGSKA, per germline (reference sequence). CDR3 in amino acids: CSARKLIETQYF. DNA of the CDR3: TGCAGTGCTAGGAAGCTAATAGAGACCCAGTACTTC.

This clonotype was counted between two and nine times. The V call is TRBV4-1, the J call TRBJ1-1; weak D call: TRBD1 (6 bases). CDR1 and CDR2 from the germline V gene are MGHRA and YSYEKL. The V end lost 1 base, the J end lost 6 bases, and 15 bases lay between the germline ends. This CDR3 region has 15 residues. The CDR3 DNA is TGCGCCAGCAGCCAAGTCAGGACGGGGGCAGCTGAAGCTTTCTTT. The encoded protein is CASSQVRTGAAEAFF.

This clonotype has only a few counts. The rearrangement links TRBV20-1 to TRBJ2-5, with D maybe TRBD2 (5 bases). The J call may not be correct, given that the DNA end is closer to TRBJ2-7. Germline-derived CDR1 and CDR2 are DFQATT and SNEGSKA (reference sequence). The CDR3 consists of 14 residues. Here the CDR3 DNA reads TGCAGTGCTAGTCCTCCCGGTGGAGGAGCCGAGCAGTACTTC. Translating gives CSASPPGGGAEQYF.

The chain has TRBV5-4 and TRBJ2-1; TRBD2 aligns across 12 bases. The CDR3 spans 15 residues. V shed 4 bases and J 8 bases; nucleotides not matched to a gene: 7. The V gene's germline CDR1 is SGHNT and CDR2 YYREEE (reference sequence). The CDR3 DNA reads as TGTGCCAGCAGCCCCCCTAGCGGGGGGGAAGATGAGCAGTTCTTC. Protein product: CASSPPSGGEDEQFF.

This chain links TRBV29-1 with TRBJ2-1; 12 bases agree with TRBD2. The DNA end is more similar to TRBJ2-7, so the J call may be wrong. Germline CDR1 and CDR2: SQVTM and ANQGSEA. This CDR3 has 21 amino acids. CDR3 protein: CSVEGWATSGGYSTSYNEQYF. The CDR3 DNA follows: TGCAGCGTTGAAGGGTGGGCGACTAGCGGGGGATATTCTACCTCCTACAATGAGCAGTACTTC.

The table lists this clonotype with many counts. V is TRBV2 and J is TRBJ2-1; either TRBD1 or TRBD2 may fit D (5 bases each). Germline V gene lookup returns CDR1 SNHLY and CDR2 FYNNEI. The CDR3 is 13 residues long. The ends were cut back, 6 bases at V and 6 bases at J, with 12 bases in the middle. CDR3 in amino acids: CASSLLGANEQFF. Here the CDR3 DNA reads TGTGCCAGCAGCTTACTCGGGGCCAATGAGCAGTTCTTC.

Points on this clonotype: One end of the junction varies from germline; a read error may be responsible. This rearrangement joins TRBV4-1 to TRBJ2-3, with a possible D match to TRBD2 (7 bases). Germline V lookup: CDR1 MGHRA, CDR2 YSYEKL. CDR3 size: 16 residues. In DNA form, the CDR3 reads TGCGCCAGCAGCGAAGAGGGGGGGCCAAGCACAGATACGCAGTATTTT. Translating it yields CASSEEGGPSTDTQYF.

This clonotype was counted between two and nine times. The DNA of the CDR3 is TGTGCCAGCACGGCGGGAGGCCTTATGAACGAGCAGTACTTC. This gives the protein CASTAGGLMNEQYF. The chain employs TRBV27 and TRBJ2-7, with 8 bases matching TRBD2. Germline V gene data show CDR1 as MNHEY and CDR2 as SMNVEV (reference sequence). CDR3 length: 14 amino acids. Trimming cost V 7 bases and J 5 bases; bases outside gene matches: 10.

The table lists this clonotype with a few counts. CDR3 nucleotides: TGTGCCAGCAGCTGGGGACAGGGCGGTTATCAGCCCCAGCATTTT. Amino acids: CASSWGQGGYQPQHF. The chain employs TRBV7-8 and TRBJ1-5; TRBD1 aligns across 9 bases. J gave up 5 bases and V 4 bases, and 6 bases lay outside the gene matches. Germline lookup yields CDR1 SGHVS and CDR2 FQNEAQ. The CDR3 runs 15 residues.

In its sample, this clonotype was seen many times. This rearrangement joins TRBV29-1 to TRBJ2-1, with a tentative D call TRBD2 (6 bases). With 4 bases removed from V and 7 bases from J, the gap between germline ends came to 20 bases. This CDR3 region has 15 residues. Germline CDR1 and CDR2: SQVTM and ANQGSEA. CDR3 sequence reads: CSVGRGSVRLNEQFF. CDR3 sequence (DNA): TGCAGCGTTGGTCGGGGGTCGGTGAGATTGAATGAGCAGTTCTTC.

This clonotype appeared many times. The CDR3 DNA sequence: TGTGCCAGCAGTGAATACGGGGGCCCCAATGAGCAGTTCTTC. Translation gives CASSEYGGPNEQFF. This chain uses TRBV2 with TRBJ2-1; D might be TRBD1 or TRBD2, each matching 6 bases. Trimming pared 2 bases from V and 6 bases from J, leaving 11 bases between. Germline V gene data show CDR1 as SNHLY and CDR2 as FYNNEI. The CDR3 extends over 14 amino acids.

A few counts support this clonotype. This chain uses TRBV4-2 with TRBJ1-5; D remains ambiguous. CDR1 LGHNA and CDR2 YNFKEQ come from the germline V gene. V was clipped by 0 bases and J by 11 bases, with 17 bases between them. There are 15 residues in the CDR3. CDR3 nucleotides: TGTGCCAGCAGCCAAGATCCAGCGGACGGGGTAGCCCAGCATTTT. Translation: CASSQDPADGVAQHF.

This clonotype was detected a few times. This CDR3 is CASSDRGHYTDTQYF. DNA of the CDR3: TGTGCCAGCAGTGACAGGGGGCATTACACAGATACGCAGTATTTT. The V and J genes are TRBV25-1 and TRBJ2-3, with 8 positions matching TRBD1. J was trimmed by 2 bases and V by 3 bases; bases with no gene match: 4. CDR3 length: 15 residues. Germline CDR1 reads MGHDK; CDR2 reads SYGVNS. The full variable domain, completed using reference TRBV25-1 and TRBJ2-3, is EADIYQTPRYLVIGTGKKITLECSQTMGHDKMYWYQQDPGMELHLIHYSYGVNSTEKGDLSSESTVSRIRTEHFPLTLESARPSHTSQYLCASSDRGHYTDTQYFGPGTRLTVL.

This clonotype appeared a few times. The V and J genes are TRBV4-3 and TRBJ1-1, with D perhaps matching TRBD1 (5 bases). Germline values: CDR1 LGHNA, CDR2 YSLEER. The V gene lost 0 bases and the J gene lost 8 bases, with 13 bases spanning the gap. The CDR3 consists of 14 residues. Written as DNA, the CDR3 is TGCGCCAGCAGCCAAGATGTAGGGACGGGGGAAGCTTTCTTT. It translates to CASSQDVGTGEAFF.

The chain recombines TRBV4-3 with TRBJ1-1; weak D call: TRBD1 (5 bases). The CDR3 runs to 15 residues. CDR1 and CDR2 from the germline V gene are LGHNA and YSLEER. The V and J ends lost 0 bases and 0 bases respectively, with 8 bases between them. For the CDR3, the DNA is TGCGCCAGCAGCCAAGAATGGGGCGTGAACACTGAAGCTTTCTTT. Encoded protein: CASSQEWGVNTEAFF.

The table lists this clonotype with a few counts. The V call is TRBV11-2, the J call TRBJ1-2; tentatively, D is TRBD1 (5 bases). The V gene lost 0 bases and the J gene lost 8 bases, with 13 bases spanning the gap. CDR3 length: 14 amino acids. Germline V gene data show CDR1 as SGHAT and CDR2 as FQNNGV. The CDR3 DNA sequence: TGTGCCAGCAGCTTAGAATCAGGGCAGAGGGGCTACACCTTC. Amino acids: CASSLESGQRGYTF.

The chain links TRBV9 to TRBJ2-3, with 7 bases that match TRBD2. V dropped 0 bases and J dropped 2; count of bases not matched to a gene: 6. This CDR3 has 16 amino acids. Per germline, CDR1 SGDLS and CDR2 YYNGEE. The CDR3 spells CASSVDTGGDTDTQYF. CDR3 coding DNA: TGTGCCAGCAGCGTAGACACGGGGGGAGACACAGATACGCAGTATTTT.

The chain uses TRBV13 and TRBJ2-7; D uncertain. Germline V CDR1 and CDR2: PRHDT, FYEKMQ (reference sequence). The CDR3 extends over 15 amino acids. V was clipped by 0 bases and J by 1 base, with 10 bases between them. The CDR3 loop reads CASSLGKGWSYEQYF. Here the CDR3 DNA reads TGTGCCAGCAGCTTAGGCAAAGGCTGGTCCTACGAGCAGTACTTC.

A note on this clonotype: A much larger clone lies a single base off, so this may be a read error. This chain connects TRBV10-3 to TRBJ2-3; D is undetermined. The CDR3 extends over 13 amino acids. V was pared by 3 bases and J by 8 bases, with 12 bases between. Germline values: CDR1 ENHRY, CDR2 SYGVKD. CDR3 residues: CAISDHPTGTQYF. In DNA form, the CDR3 reads TGTGCCATCAGTGACCACCCGACGGGTACGCAGTATTTT.

The CDR3 here is CSARETRDTNYEQYF. In DNA, the CDR3 is TGCAGTGCTAGAGAGACCCGGGACACCAACTACGAGCAGTACTTC. J is TRBJ2-4 and V is TRBV20-1; weak D call: TRBD1 (6 bases). The J call is uncertain, as TRBJ2-7 better fits the DNA end. Germline V gene lookup returns CDR1 DFQATT and CDR2 SNEGSKA (reference sequence). This CDR3 region has 15 residues.

This clonotype was counted a few times. The chain joins TRBV30 to TRBJ2-6; possibly TRBD1 or TRBD2 for D (5 bases each). CDR1 GTSNPN and CDR2 SVGIG come from the germline V gene (reference sequence). This CDR3 is built from 15 residues. V lost 7 bases and J 3 bases, leaving 16 bases between the germline ends. The CDR3 nucleotides are TGTGCCTTCCCGCCCGAGGGGAATGGGGCCAACGTCCTGACTTTC. Translation: CAFPPEGNGANVLTF.

In its sample, this clonotype was seen many times. Germline is not matched at one junction end, which may reflect a read error. The chain links TRBV12-3 or TRBV12-4 to TRBJ2-2; 9 bases are a match to TRBD1. The CDR3 has 14 amino acids. This CDR3 is CASSLGQGGGELFF. Written as DNA, the CDR3 is TGCGCCAGCAGCTTGGGACAGGGCGGCGGGGAGCTGTTTTTT.

Points on this clonotype: Being one base from a much bigger clone, this may be a read error. V usage is TRBV4-3 and J usage is TRBJ2-7; D could derive from TRBD1 or TRBD2 (5 bases each). Trimming cost V 6 bases and J 10 bases, with 34 bases left between them. Germline-derived CDR1 and CDR2 are LGHNA and YSLEER. The CDR3 is 18 amino acids. The CDR3 sequence is CASRERGAGKLSKNVQYF. The CDR3 DNA sequence: TGCGCCAGCAGGGAAAGAGGGGCAGGGAAGTTATCCAAAAACGTTCAGTACTTC.

This rearrangement joins TRBV6-5 to TRBJ2-3; D may match TRBD1 or TRBD2 (6 bases each). V dropped 4 bases and J dropped 0 bases, with 17 bases sitting between them. The CDR3 covers 17 residues. Germline V lookup: CDR1 MNHEY, CDR2 SVGAGI. The CDR3 DNA reads TGTGCCAGCAGTTCTAGCGCGGACGGGGGCAGCACAGATACGCAGTATTTT. Translation gives CASSSSADGGSTDTQYF.

This clonotype has a handful of counts. This chain joins TRBV7-2 and TRBJ2-7; 13 bases align to TRBD2. This CDR3 is built from 17 residues. CDR1 and CDR2 (germline): SGHTA, FQGNSA. The trim removed 7 bases at V and 1 base at J, leaving 10 bases unmatched. The CDR3 protein is CASTITSGGAKSYEQYF. In DNA, the CDR3 is TGTGCCAGCACCATTACTAGCGGGGGGGCTAAATCCTACGAGCAGTACTTC.

The table lists this clonotype with many counts. The chain combines TRBV7-2 with TRBJ1-2; D is undetermined. From germline, CDR1 is SGHTA and CDR2 FQGNSA. Deletions cut 3 bases from V and 2 bases from J, with 10 bases between. The CDR3 is 14 residues long. The CDR3 region has the DNA TGTGCCAGCAGCTTCCGGGAGACAAACTATGGCTACACCTTC. Translated, it gives CASSFRETNYGYTF. Together with reference TRBV7-2 and TRBJ1-2, the CDR3 gives the full variable domain: GAGVSQSPSNKVTEKGKDVELRCDPISGHTALYWYRQSLGQGLEFLIYFQGNSAPDKSGLPSDRFSAERTGGSVSTLTIQRTQQEDSAVYLCASSFRETNYGYTFGSGTRLTVV.